This TCR beta chain stems from a study of blood T cell repertoires in COVID-19. As for the study in general: COVID-19 samples from acute and convalescent phases originated in the United States, Italy and Spain. Sources were T cells, B-cell-depleted T cells, or PBMCs; the material itself was cDNA or gDNA.

Authors' methods: From reference gene primer amplification, estimates of nucleated cell counts were derived. Produced via immunoSEQ multiplex PCR; TCRdb's table is partial and in-frame only. The V and J calls and clone size were taken over from that table, and D and trimming were inferred from the DNA. The sample holds about 140,000 clones, approximately 84% seen once. The V segment lost 3 bases and the J segment 8 bases; nucleotides outside the gene matches: 4. The CDR3 sequence is 14 residues long. Germline V CDR1 and CDR2: MRHNA, SNTAGT. The sample taken for sequencing was peripheral blood. The sequence came from a human donor in a cohort sampled during active COVID-19. The rearrangement links TRBV6-4 to TRBJ2-1; 10 bases fit TRBD2. The CDR3 DNA sequence: TGTGCCAGCAGTGAGTTGGGGACTAGCGATGAGCAGTTCTTC. It specifies CASSELGTSDEQFF.